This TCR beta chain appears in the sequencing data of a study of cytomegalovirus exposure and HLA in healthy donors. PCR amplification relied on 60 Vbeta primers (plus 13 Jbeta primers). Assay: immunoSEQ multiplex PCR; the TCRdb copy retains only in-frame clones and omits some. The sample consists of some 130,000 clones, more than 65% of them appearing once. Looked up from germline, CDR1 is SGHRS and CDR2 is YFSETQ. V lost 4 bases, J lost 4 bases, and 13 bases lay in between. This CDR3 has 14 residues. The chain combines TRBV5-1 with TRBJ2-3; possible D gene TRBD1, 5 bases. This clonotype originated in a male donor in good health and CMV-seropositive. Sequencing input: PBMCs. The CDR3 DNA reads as TGCGCCAGCAGCCCCTTTGGGGCTTCAGATACGCAGTATTTT. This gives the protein CASSPFGASDTQYF.